The 10 T cell receptor beta chains below all came from one sample that was sequenced in a study of immune evolution from preneoplasia to lung adenocarcinoma (dated by TCRdb to the early 2020s). Libraries were made using the immunoSEQ multiplex PCR assay. TCRdb holds this immuneACCESS table with in-frame rearrangements only. Some clones are missing; in checked studies, unresolved V genes explain under half, and the rest has no known cause. The sample table shows roughly 10,000 clones, and 76% are seen once. Of the sample, under 30% falls within the top ten clones. Sequenced sample: FFPE normal lung tissue adjacent to the tumor. Receptors originate from a person aged 60 to 70 with lung adenocarcinoma. Some clones in this sample may be carry-over from other donors' samples.

This clone was detected only once. The chain links TRBV9 to TRBJ1-2, with D uncertain. Germline assignment: CDR1 SGDLS and CDR2 YYNGEE. The CDR3 is made up of 15 amino acids. Trimming took 4 bases from V and 8 from J, leaving 21 bases between them. This chain's CDR3 is CASSPDPSSPGGYTF. The DNA of the CDR3 is TGTGCCAGCAGCCCCGATCCCAGTTCCCCCGGGGGCTACACCTTC.

The CDR3 spells CASSSTGGPGYGYTF. The DNA of the CDR3 is TGTGCCAGCAGCTCGACCGGGGGTCCCGGCTATGGCTACACCTTC. The rearrangement uses TRBV11-2 and TRBJ1-2; the D gene is possibly TRBD1 (5 bases). CDR3 length: 15 residues. Trimming removed 4 bases from V and 4 bases from J, with 16 bases in between. Per the germline V gene, CDR1 is SGHAT and CDR2 is FQNNGV.

CDR3: CASSRDRGGGYTF. DNA for the CDR3: TGTGCCAGCAGCCGCGACAGGGGGGGTGGCTACACCTTC. The chain links TRBV11-2 to TRBJ1-2; TRBD1 agrees at 9 bases. CDR3 length: 13 amino acids. The germline gives CDR1 SGHAT, CDR2 FQNNGV. Trimming cost V 5 bases and J 7 bases; bases outside gene matches: 5.

This chain uses TRBV30 with TRBJ2-2, with TRBD2 matching over 8 bases. The CDR3 runs 14 residues. The V gene end was trimmed by 8 bases and the J gene end by 3 bases; junction bases not matched to a gene: 8. Germline V gene data show CDR1 as GTSNPN and CDR2 as SVGIG (reference sequence). DNA for the CDR3: TGTGCCGCAAAGCGGGAGCGGTACACCGGGGAGCTGTTTTTT. Protein: CAAKRERYTGELFF.

The V and J genes are TRBV11-2 and TRBJ2-1, with no clear D. Looked up from germline, CDR1 is SGHAT and CDR2 is FQNNGV. Trimming cost V 2 bases and J 7 bases, with 15 bases left between them. This CDR3 is 15 amino acids long. In DNA, the CDR3 is TGTGCCAGCAGCTTAAGAATAGACCTGGGGAATGAGCAGTTCTTC. Translating it yields CASSLRIDLGNEQFF.

This clone has only a few counts. The V call is TRBV5-5, the J call TRBJ1-5; D gene uncertain. Germline CDR1 and CDR2: SGHKS and YYEKEE (reference sequence). Trimming took off 3 bases at V and 9 bases at J, with 13 bases between the two ends. The CDR3 is 13 amino acids. CDR3 sequence reads: CASSSVEATPQHF. In DNA, the CDR3 is TGTGCCAGCAGCTCCGTGGAGGCGACGCCCCAGCATTTT.

This chain connects TRBV28 to TRBJ2-1, with TRBD1 identical over 9 bases. Germline trimming cut 10 bases from V and 0 bases from J; bases unmatched to any gene: 7. In germline, CDR1 is MDHEN, CDR2 SYDVKM. The CDR3 is made up of 15 amino acids. CDR3 coding DNA: TGTGCCATCGGGACAGGGACGAGCTCCTACAATGAGCAGTTCTTC. It encodes CAIGTGTSSYNEQFF.

This chain uses TRBV9 with TRBJ2-3; D gene ambiguous. The CDR3 spans 14 residues. The V and J ends lost 1 base and 6 bases respectively, with 12 bases between them. Germline CDR1 SGDLS, CDR2 YYNGEE. CDR3 nucleotides: TGTGCCAGCAGCGTATCTGGGGTTTTGGATACGCAGTATTTT. Protein: CASSVSGVLDTQYF.

The V gene is TRBV7-9, the J gene TRBJ2-7, with 8 bases identical to TRBD2. V dropped 5 bases and J dropped 6; count of bases not matched to a gene: 6. In germline, CDR1 is SEHNR, CDR2 FQNEAQ (reference sequence). There are 13 residues in the CDR3. CDR3 nucleotides: TGTGCCAGCAGCCAGGGGCTAGCGGGCGAGCAGTACTTC. Protein sequence: CASSQGLAGEQYF.

This clone was observed once. The chain has TRBV2 and TRBJ2-5, with TRBD2 identical over 7 bases. The CDR3 sequence is 14 residues long. V lost 5 bases and J lost 4; bases outside the gene matches: 7. Germline CDR1 SNHLY, CDR2 FYNNEI. This CDR3 reads CASSRGGRGETQYF. The CDR3 nucleotides read TGTGCCAGCAGTCGGGGCGGGAGAGGAGAGACCCAGTACTTC.